The 10 T cell receptor beta chains reported below all come from one sample, sequenced in a study of cytomegalovirus exposure and HLA in healthy donors. 13 Jbeta primers and 60 Vbeta primers were used for the PCR. The repertoire was sequenced with immunoSEQ multiplex PCR; TCRdb's copy has only in-frame clones and lacks some. This sample carries around 200,000 clones, 79% of them seen once, and the ten largest clones take about 2.2%. Sequenced input: PBMCs. These receptors all stem from a woman aged 45-60 years in good health and CMV-seronegative.

V gene TRBV9 combines with J gene TRBJ1-1; D remains unclear. The CDR3 has 14 amino acids. Germline CDR1 and CDR2: SGDLS and YYNGEE. Trimming removed 3 bases at V and 4 bases at J, with 13 bases between. The CDR3 region has the DNA TGTGCCAGCAGCGGCCGACCGGGGAGCACTGAAGCTTTCTTT. It specifies CASSGRPGSTEAFF.

The chain employs TRBV18 and TRBJ2-4; 7 positions agree with TRBD1. V gave up 1 base and J gave up 2 bases; unmatched junction bases: 5. Germline lookup yields CDR1 KGHSH and CDR2 LQKENI. The CDR3 runs 16 residues. CDR3 amino acids: CASSPRDRVTKNIQYF. In nucleotides, the CDR3 is TGTGCCAGCTCACCACGCGACAGGGTGACCAAAAACATTCAGTACTTC.

The chain uses TRBV7-8 and TRBJ2-3, with 7 nucleotides matching TRBD1. The V segment lost 4 bases and the J segment 0 bases; nucleotides outside the gene matches: 19. The CDR3 consists of 20 residues. From germline, CDR1 is SGHVS and CDR2 FQNEAQ. CDR3 protein: CASSSPSTPGTDASTDTQYF. The CDR3 DNA reads TGTGCCAGCAGCTCGCCGTCTACCCCAGGGACAGACGCTAGCACAGATACGCAGTATTTT.

The table lists this clone with a count of one. The chain carries TRBV11-3 and TRBJ1-1; D perhaps matches TRBD1 (6 bases). The CDR3 is 14 amino acids. The ends were cut back, 3 bases at V and 5 bases at J, with 13 bases in the middle. Germline assignment: CDR1 SGHNT and CDR2 YENEEA. CDR3 protein: CASSFSPQGTEAFF. The CDR3 DNA reads TGTGCCAGCAGCTTTTCCCCCCAGGGGACTGAAGCTTTCTTT.

V is TRBV11-2 and J is TRBJ2-1, with TRBD1 as a possible D gene (6 bases). V lost 5 bases and J 2 bases, leaving 19 bases between the germline ends. The length of the CDR3 is 17 residues. Germline lookup yields CDR1 SGHAT and CDR2 FQNNGV. In nucleotides, the CDR3 is TGTGCCAGCAGCGGGGGTACAGGGAGAGTAGCCTACAATGAGCAGTTCTTC. Translated, it gives CASSGGTGRVAYNEQFF.

The genes are TRBV15 and TRBJ2-7, with D possibly TRBD1 on 7 matching bases. CDR3 length: 15 amino acids. Germline values: CDR1 LNHNV, CDR2 YYDKDF (reference sequence). Trimming shortened V by 0 bases and J by 5 bases, and 14 bases separated the two germline ends. In DNA form, the CDR3 reads TGTGCCACCAGCAGAGATGTCCAGGGGGGCCACGAGCAGTACTTC. Encoded protein: CATSRDVQGGHEQYF. Based on the CDR3 plus reference TRBV15 and TRBJ2-7, the full variable domain is DAMVIQNPRYQVTQFGKPVTLSCSQTLNHNVMYWYQQKSSQAPKLLFHYYDKDFNNEADTPDNFQSRRPNTSFCFLDIRSPGLGDTAMYLCATSRDVQGGHEQYFGPGTRLTVT.

This clone came up once. The chain is built from TRBV6-5 and TRBJ2-5; 7 bases agree with TRBD1. The CDR3 totals 14 residues. CDR1 is MNHEY and CDR2 is SVGAGI in the germline V gene. The V gene end was trimmed by 5 bases and the J gene end by 4 bases; junction bases not matched to a gene: 7. The CDR3 sequence is CASSETGVGETQYF. CDR3 nucleotides: TGTGCCAGCAGTGAAACAGGGGTCGGAGAGACCCAGTACTTC.

J is TRBJ2-5 and V is TRBV19; D might be TRBD1 (6 bases). V was shortened by 4 bases and J by 5 bases, with 17 bases between the two germline ends. This CDR3 is 15 amino acids long. Germline V gene lookup returns CDR1 LNHDA and CDR2 SQIVND (reference sequence). Here the CDR3 DNA reads TGTGCCAGTAGTACAGGACAGCGTCTCAGGGAGACCCAGTACTTC. This encodes CASSTGQRLRETQYF. The variable domain in full, with the rest retrieved from reference TRBV19 and TRBJ2-5, is DGGITQSPKYLFRKEGQNVTLSCEQNLNHDAMYWYRQDPGQGLRLIYYSQIVNDFQKGDIAEGYSVSREKKESFPLTVTSAQKNPTAFYLCASSTGQRLRETQYFGPGTRLLVL.

This clone was observed a handful of times. The genes are TRBV27 and TRBJ2-1, with TRBD2 as a possible D gene (6 bases). V was shortened by 7 bases and J by 6 bases, with 10 bases between the two germline ends. CDR3 length equals 12 residues. Germline CDR1 is MNHEY and CDR2 is SMNVEV (reference sequence). The CDR3 is CASKHSGNEQFF. The CDR3 DNA reads as TGTGCCAGCAAACATAGCGGCAATGAGCAGTTCTTC.

This clone appeared a few times. The chain combines TRBV7-6 with TRBJ1-2; D is possibly TRBD1 (5 bases). V shed 5 bases and J shed 6 bases, with 19 bases lying between them. CDR3 length: 15 residues. Germline V lookup: CDR1 SGHVS, CDR2 FNYEAQ. In nucleotides, the CDR3 is TGTGCCAGCAGCCCAGGGTGGGGCCGGGGGGATGGCTACACCTTC. Its translation: CASSPGWGRGDGYTF.